A single sample gave rise to the 28 T cell receptor beta chains below, sequenced in a study of blood T cells in healthy people across ages. The second PCR ran about 6 to 11 cycles with a sample-barcoded 5' primer and J-beta primers. Using its own MiXCR run on the 5' RACE reads, TCRdb lists one record per CDR3 protein. The sample holds 800,000 to 950,000 distinct CDR3 sequences, roughly 50% seen once. The sequenced sample was blood. These receptor sequences come from a young man in good health.

The chain joins TRBV9 to TRBJ2-1; possible D gene TRBD1, 6 bases. Deletions cut 4 bases from V and 4 bases from J, with 21 bases between. Germline CDR1 is SGDLS and CDR2 is YYNGEE. CDR3 length: 17 amino acids. The CDR3 sequence is CASSFQPQGGGYNEQFF. The CDR3 nucleotides read TGTGCCAGCAGCTTCCAACCTCAAGGGGGTGGATACAATGAGCAGTTCTTC.

V usage is TRBV20-1 and J usage is TRBJ2-1; possible D gene TRBD1, 6 bases. The CDR3 covers 15 residues. The V end lost 2 bases, the J end lost 0 bases, and 11 bases lay between the germline ends. Germline V CDR1 and CDR2: DFQATT, SNEGSKA (reference sequence). This CDR3 reads CSARNPTGSYNEQFF. The CDR3 nucleotides read TGCAGTGCTAGAAACCCGACAGGCTCCTACAATGAGCAGTTCTTC.

The V gene is TRBV4-1, the J gene TRBJ1-1; D not certain. Deletions cut 1 base from V and 9 bases from J, with 21 bases between. This CDR3 is 16 amino acids long. CDR1 MGHRA and CDR2 YSYEKL come from the germline V gene. CDR3 sequence reads: CASSQADQLRHTKAFF. The CDR3 DNA follows: TGCGCCAGCAGCCAAGCGGACCAACTACGGCACACGAAAGCTTTCTTT.

The rearrangement joins TRBV30 to TRBJ2-5; TRBD1 matches 8 bases. The J call may be faulty, since TRBJ2-7 better matches the DNA end. The germline CDR1 and CDR2 sequences are GTSNPN and SVGIG (reference sequence). The CDR3 has 13 amino acids. CDR3 in DNA: TGTGCCTGGGGGACAGGACAATCCTACGAGCAGTACTTC. It codes for CAWGTGQSYEQYF.

The rearrangement joins TRBV3-1 to TRBJ1-4; D is unclear. There are 13 residues in the CDR3. The V end was cut by 7 bases, the J end by 5 bases, with 11 bases between. Looked up from germline, CDR1 is LGHDT and CDR2 is YNNKEL (reference sequence). The CDR3 DNA sequence: TGTGCCAGCAACGGGCTAGAGAATGAAAAACTGTTTTTT. Translating gives CASNGLENEKLFF.

The rearrangement joins TRBV7-8 to TRBJ1-4; 8 positions agree with TRBD1. V shed 3 bases, J shed 8 bases, and the junction held 8 bases outside the gene matches. The CDR3 sequence is 15 residues long. Germline-derived CDR1 and CDR2 are SGHVS and FQNEAQ. The CDR3 protein is CASSLSGGKLEKLFF. Written as DNA, the CDR3 is TGTGCCAGCAGCTTGTCAGGGGGCAAGTTGGAAAAACTGTTTTTT.

This clonotype showed up just a few times. V gene TRBV10-3 combines with J gene TRBJ2-5; D possibly matches TRBD1 or TRBD2 (6 bases each). Trimming took off 6 bases at V and 1 base at J, with 21 bases between the two ends. Germline CDR1 ENHRY, CDR2 SYGVKD. This CDR3 contains 17 residues. The CDR3 spells CAISNNAGGGPQETQYF. The DNA for the CDR3 is TGTGCCATCAGCAACAACGCCGGAGGGGGGCCCCAAGAGACCCAGTACTTC.

The genes are TRBV4-3 and TRBJ2-5; D gene uncertain. Germline loops: CDR1 LGHNA, CDR2 YSLEER. CDR3 length: 13 amino acids. Trimming took off 0 bases at V and 3 bases at J, with 5 bases between the two ends. In DNA, the CDR3 is TGCGCCAGCAGCCAAGATTCTAAAGAGACCCAGTACTTC. Its translation is CASSQDSKETQYF.

This clonotype was detected a few times. The chain has TRBV27 and TRBJ1-6, with 7 nucleotides matching TRBD1. CDR3 length: 14 residues. Germline V gene lookup returns CDR1 MNHEY and CDR2 SMNVEV (reference sequence). Trimming cost V 10 bases and J 4 bases; bases outside gene matches: 7. The CDR3 loop is CATQGGSYNSPLHF. CDR3 nucleotides: TGTGCCACTCAAGGGGGCTCATATAATTCACCCCTCCACTTT.

This clonotype has a handful of counts. The V gene is TRBV28, the J gene TRBJ2-7; the match to TRBD2 covers 11 bases. Germline V gene lookup returns CDR1 MDHEN and CDR2 SYDVKM. The CDR3 extends over 17 amino acids. V lost 6 bases, J lost 0 bases, and 10 bases stayed unmatched. CDR3 protein: CASRMTSGARSSYEQYF. In nucleotides, the CDR3 is TGTGCCAGCAGAATGACTAGCGGGGCAAGGAGCTCCTACGAGCAGTACTTC.

This clonotype has ten or more counts. The gene calls are TRBV9 and TRBJ2-7; D possibly corresponds to TRBD2 (7 bases). Trimming took 0 bases from V and 5 from J, leaving 15 bases between them. The CDR3 is 15 amino acids. Germline-derived CDR1 and CDR2 are SGDLS and YYNGEE. CDR3 amino acids: CASSVGGGSWNEQYF. Written as DNA, the CDR3 is TGTGCCAGCAGCGTAGGGGGGGGCAGTTGGAACGAGCAGTACTTC.

The chain employs TRBV28 and TRBJ1-5; D unclear. Germline CDR1 is MDHEN and CDR2 is SYDVKM. V was pared by 4 bases and J by 5 bases, with 3 bases between. CDR3 length: 11 amino acids. CDR3 nucleotide sequence: TGTGCCAGCAGTTGCGATCAGCCCCAGCATTTT. Encoded protein: CASSCDQPQHF.

This clonotype was counted a few times. The chain's CDR3 is CSAKAQTLSNYGYTF. In DNA, the CDR3 is TGCAGTGCTAAGGCACAAACCCTATCAAACTATGGCTACACCTTC. This chain uses TRBV20-1 with TRBJ1-2, with D hard to call. Trimming removed 4 bases at V and 2 bases at J, with 17 bases between. Germline V lookup: CDR1 DFQATT, CDR2 SNEGSKA (reference sequence). The CDR3 has 15 amino acids.

V usage is TRBV20-1 and J usage is TRBJ1-5; weak D call: TRBD1 (6 bases). Germline V CDR1 and CDR2: DFQATT, SNEGSKA (reference sequence). V lost 3 bases and J 4 bases, leaving 13 bases between the germline ends. CDR3 length equals 14 residues. The CDR3 DNA sequence: TGCAGTGCTAGCGACAGGCGTAAAAATCAGCCCCAGCATTTT. It translates to CSASDRRKNQPQHF.

V is TRBV5-5 and J is TRBJ2-1; the match to TRBD1 covers 9 bases. Germline-derived CDR1 and CDR2 are SGHKS and YYEKEE (reference sequence). Trimming removed 0 bases from V and 9 bases from J; junction bases left unmatched: 7. There are 15 residues in the CDR3. CDR3 DNA: TGTGCCAGCAGCTTGGGCTGGACAGGGGCATTTGAGCAGTTCTTC. Protein sequence: CASSLGWTGAFEQFF.

This clonotype came up once. The rearrangement uses TRBV7-9 and TRBJ1-6; weak D call: TRBD1 (6 bases). In germline, CDR1 is SEHNR, CDR2 FQNEAQ (reference sequence). The CDR3 loop spans 15 amino acids. Deletions cut 6 bases from V and 10 bases from J, with 19 bases between. The CDR3 bases are TGTGCCAGCAGTGCCCGGGGGGACAAAGAGTCACCCCTCCACTTT. It yields the protein CASSARGDKESPLHF.

This clonotype has a handful of counts. The chain employs TRBV5-1 and TRBJ2-7; the match to TRBD1 covers 7 bases. Germline CDR1 reads SGHRS; CDR2 reads YFSETQ. CDR3 length equals 14 residues. V lost 4 bases to trimming and J lost 4 bases; unmatched junction nucleotides: 8. The CDR3 loop reads CASSRGTDQYEQYF. The CDR3 DNA is TGCGCCAGCAGCCGAGGGACAGACCAATACGAGCAGTACTTC.

This clonotype showed up many times. V gene TRBV27 combines with J gene TRBJ2-7, with 7 bases lining up with TRBD1. J was trimmed by 9 bases and V by 6 bases; bases with no gene match: 17. Germline CDR1 MNHEY, CDR2 SMNVEV (reference sequence). This CDR3 has 15 amino acids. CDR3 DNA sequence: TGTGCCAGCAGACCGACACCGGGACAGCCGGTTGTGCAGTACTTC. The encoded protein is CASRPTPGQPVVQYF.

This rearrangement joins TRBV7-2 to TRBJ2-5; tentatively, D is TRBD2 (6 bases). Gene TRBJ2-4 matches the end of the DNA better, so the J call may be wrong. The germline V gene encodes CDR1 SGHTA and CDR2 FQGNSA. The CDR3 contains 14 residues. The CDR3 DNA follows: TGTGCCAGCAGCTTCGCGCGGGGACAAAACATTCAGTACTTC. Amino acid sequence: CASSFARGQNIQYF.

The rearrangement links TRBV5-1 to TRBJ2-1, with 10 bases matching TRBD2. After removal of 5 bases from V and 9 bases from J, the junction contained 11 bases not matched to a gene. The CDR3 contains 15 residues. Per the germline V gene, CDR1 is SGHRS and CDR2 is YFSETQ. This CDR3 reads CASRVSAGGPAEQFF. CDR3 bases: TGCGCCAGCAGAGTTTCAGCGGGGGGGCCGGCTGAGCAGTTCTTC.

The chain couples TRBV20-1 to TRBJ2-5; the D gene is possibly TRBD1 (5 bases). The J call may not be correct, given that the DNA end is closer to TRBJ2-1. CDR1 is DFQATT and CDR2 is SNEGSKA in the germline V gene (reference sequence). CDR3 length: 15 amino acids. The CDR3 DNA sequence: TGCAGTGCTAGAGAACCAGGGCTGACACAAGAGACCCAGTTCTTC. It translates to CSAREPGLTQETQFF.

In this sample, this clonotype turned up many times. Written as DNA, the CDR3 is TGTGCCAGCATAGCGGGGGAAGTTGATGAGCAGTTCTTC. Its protein is CASIAGEVDEQFF. The V gene is TRBV6-1, the J gene TRBJ2-1, with 9 bases that match TRBD2. CDR3 length: 13 residues. The germline V gene has CDR1 MNHNS and CDR2 SASEGT. V gave up 7 bases and J gave up 8 bases; unmatched junction bases: 6.

Worth noting for this clonotype: One end of the junction varies from germline; a read error may be responsible. The rearrangement uses TRBV27 and TRBJ2-1; 7 nucleotides align to TRBD2. CDR3 size: 14 residues. Per germline, CDR1 MNHEY and CDR2 SMNVEV (reference sequence). The CDR3 spells CASSLAARGNGQFF. The DNA for the CDR3 is TGTGCCAGCAGCCTAGCGGCGCGGGGCAATGGGCAGTTCTTC.

This clonotype came up a few times. The chain combines TRBV5-1 with TRBJ1-1; D possibly corresponds to TRBD1 (6 bases). The length of the CDR3 is 13 residues. Germline CDR1 SGHRS, CDR2 YFSETQ. V was cut by 6 bases and J by 2 bases, with 11 bases left in between. CDR3 loop: CASKEGGNTEAFF. In nucleotides, the CDR3 is TGCGCCAGCAAGGAGGGGGGTAACACTGAAGCTTTCTTT. The full variable domain, its missing parts supplied by reference TRBV5-1 and TRBJ1-1, is KAGVTQTPRYLIKTRGQQVTLSCSPISGHRSVSWYQQTPGQGLQFLFEYFSETQRNKGNFPGRFSGRQFSNSRSEMNVSTLELGDSALYLCASKEGGNTEAFFGQGTRLTVV.

V and J are TRBV3-1 and TRBJ2-7; unclear D gene. Deletions cut 0 bases from V and 7 bases from J, with 7 bases between. Germline CDR1 and CDR2: LGHDT and YNNKEL (reference sequence). The CDR3 spans 12 residues. CDR3 amino acids: CASSQDKVEQYF. For the CDR3, the DNA is TGTGCCAGCAGCCAAGATAAGGTTGAGCAGTACTTC.

This clonotype was recorded once. The chain links TRBV12-3 or TRBV12-4 to TRBJ2-2; 14 bases align to TRBD2. CDR3 length: 16 amino acids. V dropped 7 bases and J dropped 4; count of bases not matched to a gene: 5. The CDR3 sequence is CASKLGTSGGTGELFF. The CDR3 bases are TGTGCCAGCAAACTGGGGACTAGCGGGGGCACCGGGGAGCTGTTTTTT.

The chain has TRBV4-2 and TRBJ2-1; tentatively, D is TRBD2 (6 bases). The CDR3 has 15 residues. Deletions cut 4 bases from V and 3 bases from J, with 13 bases between. The V gene's germline CDR1 is LGHNA and CDR2 YNFKEQ. The CDR3 spells CASSPHSGYYNEQFF. The CDR3 DNA sequence: TGTGCCAGCAGCCCCCATAGCGGATACTACAATGAGCAGTTCTTC.

This clonotype showed up just a few times. This rearrangement joins TRBV29-1 to TRBJ1-1, with 7 bases aligning to TRBD1. Germline CDR1 reads SQVTM; CDR2 reads ANQGSEA. V was clipped by 6 bases and J by 5 bases; unmatched bases: 6. The CDR3 totals 12 residues. The CDR3 DNA sequence: TGCAGCGTGCAGACAGGGACTACTGAAGCTTTCTTT. Its translation is CSVQTGTTEAFF.